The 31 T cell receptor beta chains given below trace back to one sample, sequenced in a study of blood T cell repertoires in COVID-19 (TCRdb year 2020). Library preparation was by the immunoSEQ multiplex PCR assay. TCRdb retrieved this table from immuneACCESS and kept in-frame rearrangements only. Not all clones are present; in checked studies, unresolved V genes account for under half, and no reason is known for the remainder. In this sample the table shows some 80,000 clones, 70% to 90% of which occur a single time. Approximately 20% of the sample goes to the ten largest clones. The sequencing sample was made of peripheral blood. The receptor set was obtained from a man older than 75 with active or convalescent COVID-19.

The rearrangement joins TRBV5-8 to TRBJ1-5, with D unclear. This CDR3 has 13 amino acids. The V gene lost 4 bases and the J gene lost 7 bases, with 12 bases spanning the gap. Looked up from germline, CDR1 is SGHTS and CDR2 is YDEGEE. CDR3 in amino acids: CASSRDNRQPQHF. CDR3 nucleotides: TGTGCCAGCAGCCGCGACAACCGGCAGCCCCAGCATTTT.

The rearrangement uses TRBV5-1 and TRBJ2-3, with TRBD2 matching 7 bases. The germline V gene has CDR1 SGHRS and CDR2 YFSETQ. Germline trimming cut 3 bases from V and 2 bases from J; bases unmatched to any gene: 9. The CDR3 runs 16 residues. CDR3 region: CASSSGTTLNTDTQYF. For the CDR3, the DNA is TGCGCCAGCAGCTCCGGGACTACCCTAAACACAGATACGCAGTATTTT.

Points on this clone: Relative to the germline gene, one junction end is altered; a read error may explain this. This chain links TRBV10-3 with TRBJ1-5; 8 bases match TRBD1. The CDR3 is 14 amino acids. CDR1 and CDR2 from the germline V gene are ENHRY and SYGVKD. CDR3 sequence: CAISGSGGNQPQHF. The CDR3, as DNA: TGTGCCATCAGTGGTTCAGGGGGCAACCAGCCCCAGCATTTT.

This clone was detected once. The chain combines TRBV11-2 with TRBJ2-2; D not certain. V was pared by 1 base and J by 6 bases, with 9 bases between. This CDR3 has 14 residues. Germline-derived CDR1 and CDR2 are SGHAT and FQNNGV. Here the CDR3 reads CASSLVTVPGELFF. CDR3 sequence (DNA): TGTGCCAGCAGCTTAGTAACTGTCCCCGGGGAGCTGTTTTTT.

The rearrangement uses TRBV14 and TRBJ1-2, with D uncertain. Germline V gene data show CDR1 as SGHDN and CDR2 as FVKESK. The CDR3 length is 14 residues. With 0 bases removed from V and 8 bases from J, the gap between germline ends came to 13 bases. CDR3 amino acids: CASSQDFGVGGYTF. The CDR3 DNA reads TGTGCCAGCAGCCAAGACTTCGGGGTGGGAGGCTACACCTTC.

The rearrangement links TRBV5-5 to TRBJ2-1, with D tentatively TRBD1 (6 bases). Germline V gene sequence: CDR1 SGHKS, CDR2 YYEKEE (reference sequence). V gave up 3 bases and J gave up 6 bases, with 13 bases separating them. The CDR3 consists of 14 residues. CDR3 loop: CASSSHRDGNEQFF. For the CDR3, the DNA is TGTGCCAGCAGCTCCCACAGGGATGGCAATGAGCAGTTCTTC.

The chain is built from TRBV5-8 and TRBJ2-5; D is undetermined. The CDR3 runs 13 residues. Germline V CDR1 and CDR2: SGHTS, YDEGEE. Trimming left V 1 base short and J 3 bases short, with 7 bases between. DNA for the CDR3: TGTGCCAGCAGCTTGTATTCCGAAGAGACCCAGTACTTC. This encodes CASSLYSEETQYF.

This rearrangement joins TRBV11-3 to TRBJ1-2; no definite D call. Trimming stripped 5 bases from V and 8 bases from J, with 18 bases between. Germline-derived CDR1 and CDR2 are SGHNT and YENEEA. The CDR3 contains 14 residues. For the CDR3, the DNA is TGTGCCAGCAGCCCAGAAACGAGGGCCCTGGGCTACACCTTC. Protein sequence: CASSPETRALGYTF.

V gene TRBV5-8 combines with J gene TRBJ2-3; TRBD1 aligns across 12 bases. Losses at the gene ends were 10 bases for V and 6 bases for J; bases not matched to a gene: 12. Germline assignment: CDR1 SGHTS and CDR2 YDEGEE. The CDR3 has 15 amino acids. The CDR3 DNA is TGTGCCTCCTACTGGGGGACAGGGGGCGCGGATACGCAGTATTTT. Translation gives CASYWGTGGADTQYF.

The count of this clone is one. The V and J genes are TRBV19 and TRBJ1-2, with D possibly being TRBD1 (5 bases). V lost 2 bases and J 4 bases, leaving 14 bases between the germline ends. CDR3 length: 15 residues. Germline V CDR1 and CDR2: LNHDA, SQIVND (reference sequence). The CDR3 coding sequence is TGTGCCAGTAGTATAATAGGGGATCTTCTCTATGGCTACACCTTC. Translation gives CASSIIGDLLYGYTF. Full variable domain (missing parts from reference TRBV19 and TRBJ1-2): DGGITQSPKYLFRKEGQNVTLSCEQNLNHDAMYWYRQDPGQGLRLIYYSQIVNDFQKGDIAEGYSVSREKKESFPLTVTSAQKNPTAFYLCASSIIGDLLYGYTFGSGTRLTVV.

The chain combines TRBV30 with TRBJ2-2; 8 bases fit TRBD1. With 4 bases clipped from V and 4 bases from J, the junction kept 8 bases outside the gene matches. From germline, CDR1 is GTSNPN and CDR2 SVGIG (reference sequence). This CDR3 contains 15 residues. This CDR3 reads CAWNGQGPFTGELFF. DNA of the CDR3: TGTGCCTGGAATGGACAGGGCCCTTTCACCGGGGAGCTGTTTTTT.

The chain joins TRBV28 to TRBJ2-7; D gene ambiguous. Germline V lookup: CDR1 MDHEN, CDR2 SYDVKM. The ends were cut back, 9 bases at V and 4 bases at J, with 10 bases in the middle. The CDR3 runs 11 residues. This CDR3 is CASPVQYEQYV. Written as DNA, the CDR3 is TGTGCCAGTCCAGTTCAGTACGAGCAGTACGTC.

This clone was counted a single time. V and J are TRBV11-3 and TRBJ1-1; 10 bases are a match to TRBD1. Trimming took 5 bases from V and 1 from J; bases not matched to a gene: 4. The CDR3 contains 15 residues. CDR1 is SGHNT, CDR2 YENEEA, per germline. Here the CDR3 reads CASSGGQGGNTEAFF. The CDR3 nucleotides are TGTGCCAGCAGCGGCGGACAGGGGGGGAACACTGAAGCTTTCTTT. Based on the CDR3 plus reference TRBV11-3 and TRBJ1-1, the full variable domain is EAGVVQSPRYKIIEKKQPVAFWCNPISGHNTLYWYLQNLGQGPELLIRYENEEAVDDSQLPKDRFSAERLKGVDSTLKIQPAELGDSAVYLCASSGGQGGNTEAFFGQGTRLTVV.

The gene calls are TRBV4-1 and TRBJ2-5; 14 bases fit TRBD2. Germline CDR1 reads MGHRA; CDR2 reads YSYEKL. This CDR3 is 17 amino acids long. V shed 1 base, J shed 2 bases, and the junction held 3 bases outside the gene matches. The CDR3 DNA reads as TGCGCCAGCAGCCAAGGACTAGCGGGGGGGGGTCAAGAGACCCAGTACTTC. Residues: CASSQGLAGGGQETQYF.

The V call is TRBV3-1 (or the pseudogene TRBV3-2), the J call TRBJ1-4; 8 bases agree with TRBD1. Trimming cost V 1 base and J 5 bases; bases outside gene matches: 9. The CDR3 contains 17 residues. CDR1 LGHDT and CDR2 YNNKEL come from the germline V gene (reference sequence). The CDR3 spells CASSQAFHRDRNEKLFF. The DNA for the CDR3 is TGTGCCAGCAGCCAAGCCTTCCACCGGGACAGGAATGAAAAACTGTTTTTT.

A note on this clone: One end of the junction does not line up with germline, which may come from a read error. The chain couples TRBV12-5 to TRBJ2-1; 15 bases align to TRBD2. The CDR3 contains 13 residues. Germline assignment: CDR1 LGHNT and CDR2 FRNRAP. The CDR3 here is CASGLDGLAGGVF. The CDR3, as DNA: TGTGCTAGTGGTTTGGACGGACTAGCGGGAGGGGTCTTC.

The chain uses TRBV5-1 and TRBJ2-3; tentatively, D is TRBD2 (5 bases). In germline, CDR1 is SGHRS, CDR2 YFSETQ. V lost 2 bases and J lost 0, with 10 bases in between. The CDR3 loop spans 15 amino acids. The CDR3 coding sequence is TGCGCCAGCAGCTTTCGGGATCCAAGCACAGATACGCAGTATTTT. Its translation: CASSFRDPSTDTQYF.

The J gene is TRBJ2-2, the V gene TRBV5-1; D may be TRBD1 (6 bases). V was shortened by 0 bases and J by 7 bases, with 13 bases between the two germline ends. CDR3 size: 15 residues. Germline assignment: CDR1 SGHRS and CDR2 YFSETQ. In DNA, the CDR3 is TGCGCCAGCAGCTTGGACAGGGCGGCTCACGGGGAGCTGTTTTTT. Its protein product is CASSLDRAAHGELFF.

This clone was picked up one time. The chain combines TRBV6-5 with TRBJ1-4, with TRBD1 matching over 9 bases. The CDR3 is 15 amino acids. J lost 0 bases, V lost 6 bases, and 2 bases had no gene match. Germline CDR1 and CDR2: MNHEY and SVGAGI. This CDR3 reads CASSGTGTTNEKLFF. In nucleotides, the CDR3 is TGTGCCAGCAGCGGGACAGGGACAACTAATGAAAAACTGTTTTTT.

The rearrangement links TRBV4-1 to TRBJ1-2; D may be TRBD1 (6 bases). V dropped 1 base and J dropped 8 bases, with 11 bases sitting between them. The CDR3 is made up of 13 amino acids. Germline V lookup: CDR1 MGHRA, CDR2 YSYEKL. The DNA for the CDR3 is TGCGCCAGCAGCCAAGTACAGGGTGGCGGCTACACCTTC. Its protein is CASSQVQGGGYTF.

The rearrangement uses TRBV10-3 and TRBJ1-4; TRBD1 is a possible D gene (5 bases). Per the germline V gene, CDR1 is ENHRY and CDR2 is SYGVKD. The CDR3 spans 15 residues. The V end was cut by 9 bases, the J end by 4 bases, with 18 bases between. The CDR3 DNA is TGTGCCATATCGACAGCAGAAGACGGTAATGAAAAACTGTTTTTT. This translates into CAISTAEDGNEKLFF.

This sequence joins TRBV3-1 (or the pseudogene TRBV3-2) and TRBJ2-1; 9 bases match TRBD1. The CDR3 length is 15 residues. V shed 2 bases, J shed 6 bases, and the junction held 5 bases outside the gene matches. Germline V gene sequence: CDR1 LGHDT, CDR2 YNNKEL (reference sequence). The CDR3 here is CASSQFRDRANEQFF. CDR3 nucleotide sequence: TGTGCCAGCAGCCAATTCCGGGACAGGGCCAATGAGCAGTTCTTC.

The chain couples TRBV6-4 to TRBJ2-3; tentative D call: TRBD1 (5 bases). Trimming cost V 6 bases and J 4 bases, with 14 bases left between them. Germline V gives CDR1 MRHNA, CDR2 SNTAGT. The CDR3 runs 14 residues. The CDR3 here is CASSSTAISDTQYF. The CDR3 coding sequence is TGTGCCAGCAGCTCGACAGCGATATCAGATACGCAGTATTTT.

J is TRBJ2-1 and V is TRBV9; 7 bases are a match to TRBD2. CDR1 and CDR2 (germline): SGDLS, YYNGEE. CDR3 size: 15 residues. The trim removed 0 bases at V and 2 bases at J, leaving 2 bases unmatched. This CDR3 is CASSVDSGTYNEQFF. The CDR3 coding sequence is TGTGCCAGCAGCGTAGACAGCGGGACCTACAATGAGCAGTTCTTC.

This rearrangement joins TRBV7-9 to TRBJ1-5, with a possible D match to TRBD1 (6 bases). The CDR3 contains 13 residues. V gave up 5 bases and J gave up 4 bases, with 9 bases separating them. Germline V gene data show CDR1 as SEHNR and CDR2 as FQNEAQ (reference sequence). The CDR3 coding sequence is TGTGCCAGCAGCCCAGGGGTGAATCAGCCCCAGCATTTT. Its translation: CASSPGVNQPQHF.

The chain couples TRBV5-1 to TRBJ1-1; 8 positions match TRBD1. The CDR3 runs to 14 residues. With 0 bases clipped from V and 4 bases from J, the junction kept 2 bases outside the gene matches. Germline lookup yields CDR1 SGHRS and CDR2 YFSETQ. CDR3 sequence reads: CASSLADRGTEAFF. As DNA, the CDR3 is TGCGCCAGCAGCTTGGCCGACAGGGGCACTGAAGCTTTCTTT. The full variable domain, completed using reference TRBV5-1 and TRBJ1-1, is KAGVTQTPRYLIKTRGQQVTLSCSPISGHRSVSWYQQTPGQGLQFLFEYFSETQRNKGNFPGRFSGRQFSNSRSEMNVSTLELGDSALYLCASSLADRGTEAFFGQGTRLTVV.

CDR3 sequence: CAWSVLGHTEAFF. The CDR3, as DNA: TGTGCCTGGAGTGTACTGGGGCACACTGAAGCTTTCTTT. This sequence joins TRBV30 and TRBJ1-1; TRBD1 is a possible D gene (5 bases). The CDR3 consists of 13 residues. Germline loops: CDR1 GTSNPN, CDR2 SVGIG (reference sequence). The ends were cut back, 0 bases at V and 3 bases at J, with 8 bases in the middle.

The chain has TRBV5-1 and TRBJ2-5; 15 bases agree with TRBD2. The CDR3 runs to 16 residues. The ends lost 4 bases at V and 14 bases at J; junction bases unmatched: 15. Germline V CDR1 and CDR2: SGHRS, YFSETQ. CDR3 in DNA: TGCGCCAGCAGCCAGGAAACCGGGACTAGCGGGAGGACGACTTACTTC. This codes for CASSQETGTSGRTTYF.

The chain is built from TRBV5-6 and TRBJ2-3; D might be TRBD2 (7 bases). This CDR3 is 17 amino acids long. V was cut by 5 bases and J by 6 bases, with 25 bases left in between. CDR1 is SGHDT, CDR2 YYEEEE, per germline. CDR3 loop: CASRETGGLRDADTQYF. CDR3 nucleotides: TGTGCCAGCAGGGAAACCGGGGGGCTGCGGGATGCTGATACGCAGTATTTT.

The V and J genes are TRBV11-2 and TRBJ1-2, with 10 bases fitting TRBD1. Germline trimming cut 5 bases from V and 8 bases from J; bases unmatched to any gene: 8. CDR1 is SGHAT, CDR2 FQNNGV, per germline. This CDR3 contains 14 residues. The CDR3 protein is CASSQKGQGSGYTF. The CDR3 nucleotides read TGTGCCAGCAGCCAGAAGGGACAGGGGTCCGGCTACACCTTC.

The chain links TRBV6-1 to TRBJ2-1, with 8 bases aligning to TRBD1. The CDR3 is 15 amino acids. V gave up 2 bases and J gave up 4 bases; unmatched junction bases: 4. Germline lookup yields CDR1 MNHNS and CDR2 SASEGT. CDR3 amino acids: CASSERTGTYNEQFF. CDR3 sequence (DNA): TGTGCCAGCAGTGAAAGGACAGGGACGTACAATGAGCAGTTCTTC.